The 32 T cell receptor beta chains presented below share a single source sample, sequenced in a study of cytomegalovirus exposure and HLA in healthy donors. PCR amplification relied on 60 Vbeta primers (plus 13 Jbeta primers). Produced via immunoSEQ multiplex PCR; TCRdb's table is partial and in-frame only. The table includes about 160,000 clones, just over 75% detected once. Input material: PBMCs. The receptors shown here come from a middle-aged man in good health and CMV-seronegative.

The chain employs TRBV7-3 and TRBJ1-1; D is ambiguous. V dropped 4 bases and J dropped 1 base, with 10 bases sitting between them. CDR1 and CDR2 from the germline V gene are SGHTA and FQGTGA. This CDR3 has 14 residues. The CDR3 here is CASSWKAGNTEAFF. In DNA, the CDR3 is TGTGCCAGCAGCTGGAAGGCGGGGAACACTGAAGCTTTCTTT.

This clone was picked up a small number of times. This rearrangement joins TRBV30 to TRBJ1-1; 10 nucleotides agree with TRBD1. From germline, CDR1 is GTSNPN and CDR2 SVGIG (reference sequence). The CDR3 consists of 13 residues. J was trimmed by 11 bases and V by 3 bases; bases with no gene match: 9. CDR3 protein: CAWRRGQGPSAFF. In DNA, the CDR3 is TGTGCCTGGAGGAGGGGACAGGGGCCTTCGGCTTTCTTT.

V gene TRBV21-1 combines with J gene TRBJ1-2; the D call TRBD1 from the table was never checked on the DNA. TRBV21-1 is classified as a pseudogene. The CDR3 consists of 15 residues. In nucleotides, the CDR3 is TGTGCCAGCACCGGACAGGGGGCACCTAACTATGGCTACACCTTC. It translates to CASTGQGAPNYGYTF.

CDR3 sequence: CASSQGELYEQYF. The DNA of the CDR3 is TGTGCCAGCAGCCAAGGCGAGCTCTACGAGCAGTACTTC. The V gene is TRBV4-2, the J gene TRBJ2-7; the D is unclear. The CDR3 consists of 13 residues. V gave up 1 base and J gave up 3 bases, with 7 bases separating them. CDR1 and CDR2 from the germline V gene are LGHNA and YNFKEQ.

This clone has a single count. The genes are TRBV29-1 and TRBJ2-1; possible D gene TRBD2, 5 bases. Germline assignment: CDR1 SQVTM and CDR2 ANQGSEA. Trimming took 8 bases from V and 6 from J, leaving 14 bases between them. The CDR3 has 12 amino acids. The CDR3 DNA reads TGCAGCCAATCCGGACTCGGCAATGAGCAGTTCTTC. Translation gives CSQSGLGNEQFF.

The V and J genes are TRBV2 and TRBJ1-2, with TRBD1 matching 7 bases. Germline assignment: CDR1 SNHLY and CDR2 FYNNEI. V trimming: 6 bases; J trimming: 8 bases; junction bases outside the gene matches: 6. This CDR3 comprises 12 residues. The chain's CDR3 is CASREQGVGYTF. For the CDR3, the DNA is TGTGCCAGCAGAGAGCAGGGGGTAGGCTACACCTTC.

The rearrangement joins TRBV6-1 to TRBJ1-1; TRBD1 might be the D (5 bases). V gave up 1 base and J gave up 10 bases, with 16 bases separating them. The CDR3 sequence is 14 residues long. Per germline, CDR1 MNHNS and CDR2 SASEGT. CDR3 sequence (DNA): TGTGCCAGCAGTGAAGGGGCCTCAGGGTCGGGAGCTTTCTTT. This translates into CASSEGASGSGAFF.

The chain's CDR3 is CASSPRQGGGYGYTF. The CDR3 bases are TGTGCCAGCAGCCCCCGACAGGGTGGAGGCTATGGCTACACCTTC. The chain carries TRBV9 and TRBJ1-2, with TRBD1 matching 7 bases. The CDR3 is 15 residues long. Per germline, CDR1 SGDLS and CDR2 YYNGEE. Germline trimming cut 4 bases from V and 4 bases from J; bases unmatched to any gene: 10.

J is TRBJ2-3 and V is TRBV6-5; no definite D call. The CDR3 runs to 14 residues. The germline V gene encodes CDR1 MNHEY and CDR2 SVGAGI. With 3 bases removed from V and 1 base from J, the gap between germline ends came to 8 bases. DNA for the CDR3: TGTGCCAGCAGTTATCTAGACGGCACAGATACGCAGTATTTT. Its protein product is CASSYLDGTDTQYF.

The rearrangement joins TRBV19 to TRBJ1-5, with a possible D match to TRBD1 (5 bases). The CDR3 contains 17 residues. Germline-derived CDR1 and CDR2 are LNHDA and SQIVND (reference sequence). With 3 bases removed from V and 1 base from J, the gap between germline ends came to 16 bases. CDR3: CASSMLRDSGSNQPQHF. DNA of the CDR3: TGTGCCAGTAGTATGTTAAGGGACTCAGGAAGCAATCAGCCCCAGCATTTT.

V gene TRBV6-5 combines with J gene TRBJ2-1; TRBD2 aligns across 7 bases. J lost 3 bases, V lost 0 bases, and 5 bases had no gene match. This CDR3 is 16 amino acids long. CDR1 MNHEY and CDR2 SVGAGI come from the germline V gene. In DNA, the CDR3 is TGTGCCAGCAGTTACTCGTGGCTAGCGGACTACAATGAGCAGTTCTTC. It codes for CASSYSWLADYNEQFF.

CDR3 bases: TGTGCCAGCAGCCAGCTGGAGCGCCCGAACACCGGGGAGCTGTTTTTT. It translates to CASSQLERPNTGELFF. The rearrangement links TRBV14 to TRBJ2-2, with D unresolved. Germline values: CDR1 SGHDN, CDR2 FVKESK. This CDR3 spans 16 amino acids. The V and J ends lost 3 bases and 0 bases respectively, with 11 bases between them.

The DNA for the CDR3 is TGTGCCAGCAGTGGAGGCGGGACTGAAGCTTTCTTT. Translated: CASSGGGTEAFF. V and J are TRBV6-1 and TRBJ1-1; D unresolved. From germline, CDR1 is MNHNS and CDR2 SASEGT. Trimming shortened V by 4 bases and J by 5 bases, and 8 bases separated the two germline ends. The CDR3 totals 12 residues.

The chain uses TRBV10-3 and TRBJ2-1; D possibly corresponds to TRBD2 (6 bases). The CDR3 has 13 amino acids. V was pared by 9 bases and J by 4 bases, with 13 bases between. Germline CDR1 is ENHRY and CDR2 is SYGVKD. The CDR3 protein is CAMGGDRYNEQFF. The CDR3 region has the DNA TGTGCCATGGGGGGAGACCGGTACAATGAGCAGTTCTTC.

The rearrangement joins TRBV9 to TRBJ2-2; 9 nucleotides align to TRBD1. Unmatched junction bases numbered 3, after V lost 1 base and J lost 5 bases. CDR1 SGDLS and CDR2 YYNGEE come from the germline V gene. This CDR3 has 15 residues. The CDR3 here is CASSVRTGVTGELFF. CDR3 in DNA: TGTGCCAGCAGCGTAAGGACAGGGGTGACCGGGGAGCTGTTTTTT.

The V call is TRBV9, the J call TRBJ1-6; TRBD1 might be the D (5 bases). This CDR3 is built from 14 residues. The germline V gene encodes CDR1 SGDLS and CDR2 YYNGEE. Trimming removed 0 bases at V and 10 bases at J, with 11 bases between. This CDR3 reads CASSVDGARSPLHF. The CDR3 DNA reads TGTGCCAGCAGCGTAGATGGGGCCAGATCACCCCTCCACTTT.

This sequence joins TRBV4-1 and TRBJ2-5; 9 nucleotides align to TRBD2. The J call could be wrong; TRBJ2-7 is a better fit for the DNA end. The CDR3 has 16 amino acids. Germline assignment: CDR1 MGHRA and CDR2 YSYEKL. The CDR3 here is CASSLGRASGDYEQYF. CDR3 nucleotides: TGCGCCAGCAGTCTCGGGCGGGCTAGCGGGGACTACGAGCAGTACTTC.

The chain carries TRBV18 and TRBJ1-4, with a possible D match to TRBD1 (6 bases). CDR3 length equals 15 residues. The V gene lost 2 bases and the J gene lost 7 bases, with 14 bases spanning the gap. CDR1 and CDR2 from the germline V gene are KGHSH and LQKENI. The CDR3 sequence: CASSPNRGGPEKLFF. Here the CDR3 DNA reads TGTGCCAGCTCACCAAACCGAGGGGGACCTGAAAAACTGTTTTTT.

The chain couples TRBV2 to TRBJ1-1; D gene uncertain. The V gene's germline CDR1 is SNHLY and CDR2 FYNNEI. Trimming left V 2 bases short and J 0 bases short, with 4 bases between. The CDR3 loop spans 13 amino acids. The CDR3 sequence is CASSEPMNTEAFF. In nucleotides, the CDR3 is TGTGCCAGCAGTGAACCCATGAACACTGAAGCTTTCTTT.

The chain recombines TRBV29-1 with TRBJ1-1, with a weak D call TRBD1 (6 bases). V was shortened by 3 bases and J by 4 bases, with 15 bases between the two germline ends. There are 14 residues in the CDR3. Germline V lookup: CDR1 SQVTM, CDR2 ANQGSEA. CDR3 DNA sequence: TGCAGCGTTGAGCACAGGGTTATAAGCACTGAAGCTTTCTTT. It specifies CSVEHRVISTEAFF.

The rearrangement links TRBV6-1 to TRBJ2-5, with TRBD2 as a possible D gene (5 bases). V gave up 6 bases and J gave up 4 bases, with 9 bases separating them. CDR1 is MNHNS, CDR2 SASEGT, per germline. The CDR3 length is 12 residues. CDR3 coding DNA: TGTGCCAGCAGCCCCGAGGGAGAGACCCAGTACTTC. Translating it yields CASSPEGETQYF.

The rearrangement uses TRBV4-1 and TRBJ1-1; a weak D match, TRBD1 (6 bases). This CDR3 has 16 residues. The V end was cut by 4 bases, the J end by 10 bases, with 25 bases between. In germline, CDR1 is MGHRA, CDR2 YSYEKL. The CDR3 region has the DNA TGCGCCAGCAGCCCCGGAGGTGCGGGGGCCGCAGAGGGAGCTTTCTTT. Protein product: CASSPGGAGAAEGAFF.

V usage is TRBV9 and J usage is TRBJ1-6; 9 bases are shared with TRBD1. Germline loops: CDR1 SGDLS, CDR2 YYNGEE. V was pared by 1 base and J by 10 bases, with 6 bases of the junction left unmatched. The CDR3 is 15 residues long. The CDR3 nucleotides read TGTGCCAGCAGCGTATCTGGGACAGGGAACTCACCCCTCCACTTT. This translates into CASSVSGTGNSPLHF.

The J gene is TRBJ2-7, the V gene TRBV18, with 7 nucleotides matching TRBD1. The germline V gene has CDR1 KGHSH and CDR2 LQKENI. The ends lost 1 base at V and 2 bases at J; junction bases unmatched: 8. The CDR3 totals 16 residues. CDR3 protein: CASSPLEPGTAYEQYF. CDR3 in DNA: TGTGCCAGCTCACCACTCGAGCCCGGGACAGCCTACGAGCAGTACTTC.

This chain uses TRBV2 with TRBJ2-1; D possibly corresponds to TRBD2 (5 bases). Germline-derived CDR1 and CDR2 are SNHLY and FYNNEI. The CDR3 sequence is 16 residues long. Trimming cost V 3 bases and J 0 bases, with 12 bases left between them. CDR3 loop: CASSEVGEGSYNEQFF. The CDR3 region has the DNA TGTGCCAGCAGTGAGGTCGGGGAAGGCTCCTACAATGAGCAGTTCTTC.

The J gene is TRBJ2-1, the V gene TRBV30, with D tentatively TRBD2 (6 bases). The V end lost 3 bases, the J end lost 0 bases, and 15 bases lay between the germline ends. CDR1 is GTSNPN, CDR2 SVGIG, per germline (reference sequence). This CDR3 is built from 16 residues. The CDR3 sequence: CAWSAPGLISYNEQFF. The CDR3, as DNA: TGTGCCTGGAGCGCACCGGGACTCATCTCCTACAATGAGCAGTTCTTC.

The chain combines TRBV6-5 with TRBJ2-3; no firm D call. The V end was cut by 1 base, the J end by 4 bases, with 6 bases between. The CDR3 totals 13 residues. Germline V gene sequence: CDR1 MNHEY, CDR2 SVGAGI. CDR3 sequence (DNA): TGTGCCAGCAGTTACTTGTTCGCAGATACGCAGTATTTT. It is translated as CASSYLFADTQYF.

V gene TRBV27 combines with J gene TRBJ2-1, with D possibly being TRBD2 (6 bases). The germline V gene encodes CDR1 MNHEY and CDR2 SMNVEV (reference sequence). The V end was cut by 1 base, the J end by 1 base, with 11 bases between. The CDR3 is 16 residues long. The chain's CDR3 is CASSLYPSASYNEQFF. The CDR3, as DNA: TGTGCCAGCAGTTTATACCCTAGCGCGTCCTACAATGAGCAGTTCTTC.

The chain employs TRBV2 and TRBJ2-1; D not certain. This CDR3 has 14 amino acids. V shed 6 bases and J shed 2 bases, with 11 bases lying between them. Germline CDR1 reads SNHLY; CDR2 reads FYNNEI. Here the CDR3 DNA reads TGTGCCAGCAGGGCTAGATATGCCTACAATGAGCAGTTCTTC. This translates into CASRARYAYNEQFF.

The rearrangement links TRBV6-5 to TRBJ1-1, with D uncertain. This CDR3 has 15 amino acids. The V gene lost 2 bases and the J gene lost 1 base, with 11 bases spanning the gap. From germline, CDR1 is MNHEY and CDR2 SVGAGI. CDR3 sequence: CASSYHGPRNTEAFF. The CDR3 DNA is TGTGCCAGCAGTTACCATGGCCCAAGGAACACTGAAGCTTTCTTT.

The gene calls are TRBV5-1 and TRBJ1-1; tentative D call: TRBD1 (6 bases). This CDR3 comprises 16 residues. Trimming cost V 6 bases and J 0 bases, with 18 bases left between them. Germline V gives CDR1 SGHRS, CDR2 YFSETQ. CDR3 sequence: CASTRGGAMMNTEAFF. In nucleotides, the CDR3 is TGCGCCAGCACCCGGGGGGGGGCTATGATGAACACTGAAGCTTTCTTT.

The rearrangement joins TRBV2 to TRBJ1-2; D is ambiguous. Germline CDR1 reads SNHLY; CDR2 reads FYNNEI. This CDR3 is built from 13 residues. Between the trimmed V and J ends, which lost 6 bases and 4 bases, there was a span of 12 bases. The CDR3 region is CASRSRQTYGYTF. CDR3 bases: TGTGCCAGCAGGTCTAGGCAGACCTATGGCTACACCTTC.